A single sample gave rise to the 8 T cell receptor beta chains below, sequenced in a study of cytomegalovirus exposure and HLA in healthy donors. With 60 Vbeta and 13 Jbeta primers, the PCR was carried out. Assay: immunoSEQ multiplex PCR; the TCRdb copy retains only in-frame clones and omits some. This sample has roughly 43,000 clones, with roughly 60% found just once. The specimen was PBMCs. These receptors were taken from a human donor in good health.

V gene TRBV6-4 combines with J gene TRBJ1-2; 12 bases match TRBD1. V shed 9 bases, J shed 8 bases, and the junction held 10 bases outside the gene matches. The CDR3 length is 14 residues. The germline CDR1 and CDR2 sequences are MRHNA and SNTAGT. CDR3 loop: CASCPGQGARGYTF. The CDR3 bases are TGTGCCAGTTGCCCGGGACAGGGGGCGCGAGGCTACACCTTC.

As for this clone: Germline is not matched at one junction end, which may reflect a read error. The chain uses TRBV7-7 and TRBJ2-5, with 9 bases matching TRBD1. The CDR3 is 14 residues long. The germline CDR1 and CDR2 sequences are SSHAT and FNYEAQ (reference sequence). The CDR3 DNA reads TGTGCTAGCAGCTTGACAGGGGGGATGGAGACCCAGTACTTC. Encoded protein: CASSLTGGMETQYF.

The chain has TRBV5-4 and TRBJ2-2; D ambiguous. The CDR3 runs to 14 residues. The germline gives CDR1 SGHNT, CDR2 YYREEE (reference sequence). V lost 7 bases, J lost 2 bases, and 12 bases lay in between. The chain's CDR3 is CASAGYRNTGELFF. In nucleotides, the CDR3 is TGTGCCAGCGCAGGATATCGAAACACCGGGGAGCTGTTTTTT.

This clone has more than one count but fewer than ten. The chain combines TRBV5-1 with TRBJ1-2; 9 nucleotides match TRBD1. The V and J ends lost 6 bases and 8 bases, in that order; junction bases with no gene match: 11. CDR1 is SGHRS, CDR2 YFSETQ, per germline. This CDR3 has 14 amino acids. The CDR3 loop reads CASTPLLTGGGYTF. The CDR3 bases are TGCGCCAGCACCCCCCTCCTAACAGGGGGCGGCTACACCTTC.

The V call is TRBV15, the J call TRBJ2-7; D is unresolved. V lost 0 bases and J 5 bases, leaving 14 bases between the germline ends. This CDR3 has 15 residues. The germline CDR1 and CDR2 sequences are LNHNV and YYDKDF (reference sequence). The CDR3 spells CATSREQRLTDEQYF. CDR3 sequence (DNA): TGTGCCACCAGCAGAGAGCAGAGGTTGACCGACGAGCAGTACTTC.

The V gene is TRBV10-2, the J gene TRBJ2-1, with 10 bases identical to TRBD2. V gave up 8 bases and J gave up 9 bases; unmatched junction bases: 7. This CDR3 contains 13 residues. Germline-derived CDR1 and CDR2 are WSHSY and SAAADI. CDR3 loop: CASRAGGPGEQFF. CDR3 sequence (DNA): TGCGCCAGCCGAGCGGGGGGGCCGGGTGAGCAGTTCTTC.

The table lists this clone with a few counts. The chain recombines TRBV7-9 with TRBJ2-1, with D possibly matching TRBD2 (6 bases). V was trimmed by 4 bases and J by 9 bases, leaving 19 bases between them. Germline V CDR1 and CDR2: SEHNR, FQNEAQ (reference sequence). The CDR3 is 15 residues long. The CDR3 DNA sequence: TGTGCCAGCAGCTCCCTCGGGGGAGTCACGCTTGAGCAGTTCTTC. It codes for CASSSLGGVTLEQFF. Complete variable domain (other parts from reference TRBV7-9 and TRBJ2-1): DTGVSQNPRHKITKRGQNVTFRCDPISEHNRLYWYRQTLGQGPEFLTYFQNEAQLEKSRLLSDRFSAERPKGSFSTLEIQRTEQGDSAMYLCASSSLGGVTLEQFFGPGTRLTVL.

This clone was found a few times. This sequence joins TRBV6-5 and TRBJ1-2; D is undetermined. The germline V gene encodes CDR1 MNHEY and CDR2 SVGAGI. Trimming shortened V by 7 bases and J by 5 bases, and 17 bases separated the two germline ends. The CDR3 has 14 residues. In DNA, the CDR3 is TGTGCCAGCAAGCGGCCAGCAGGAAAGTATGGCTACACCTTC. Translation: CASKRPAGKYGYTF.